This is a list of T cell receptor beta chains from one sample in a study of T cell responses to AZD1222 COVID-19 vaccine. Sequenced by immunoSEQ multiplex PCR; TCRdb stores in-frame clones only, minus some. The sample shows around 150,000 clones, more than 90% of them seen only once. The sample here was peripheral blood, taken on day 0 of AZD1222 vaccination. These receptors all stem from an adult in good health. The CDR3 runs from the conserved cysteine through the conserved F or W. The order of the fields is V gene, clone size, D gene, CDR3 length, J gene, CDR3 DNA, CDR3 protein. D genes are given only for firm matches. For some rows the clone size is stated as once, few or many, or as a class when expanded; others skip it.

v_gene: TRBV5-4; abundance: .; d_gene: .; len: 16; j_gene: TRBJ1-2; CDR3nt: TGTGCCAGCAGCTTGGTAGGGTCCATTGGGACCTATGGCTACACCTTC; CDR3aa: CASSLVGSIGTYGYTF
v_gene: TRBV5-1; abundance: once; d_gene: .; len: 15; j_gene: TRBJ1-2; CDR3nt: TGCGCCAGCAGCTTGGGGGTCAGTTTTAACTATGGCTACACCTTC; CDR3aa: CASSLGVSFNYGYTF
v_gene: TRBV5-8; abundance: .; d_gene: TRBD2; len: 14; j_gene: TRBJ2-5; CDR3nt: TGTGCCAGCAGCGCCGGGACTAGCGGACGGACCCAGTACTTC; CDR3aa: CASSAGTSGRTQYF
v_gene: TRBV27; abundance: .; d_gene: TRBD1; len: 15; j_gene: TRBJ2-5; CDR3nt: TGTGCCAGCAGTTCTACGACAGGGGGCGGGGAGACCCAGTACTTC; CDR3aa: CASSSTTGGGETQYF
v_gene: TRBV2; abundance: .; d_gene: .; len: 15; j_gene: TRBJ1-6; CDR3nt: TGTGCCAGCAGTGCGGCATCTTGGACGAATTCACCTCTCCACTTT; CDR3aa: CASSAASWTNSPLHF
v_gene: TRBV6-5; abundance: .; d_gene: .; len: 14; j_gene: TRBJ1-5; CDR3nt: TGTGCCAGCATAGGACAGTTTTTTGATCAGCCCCAGCATTTT; CDR3aa: CASIGQFFDQPQHF
v_gene: TRBV19; abundance: .; d_gene: .; len: 17; j_gene: TRBJ1-4; CDR3nt: TGTGCCAGTAGTACCGAGGGAGCCGGCTTCCCGAATGAAAAACTGTTTTTT; CDR3aa: CASSTEGAGFPNEKLFF
v_gene: TRBV28; abundance: .; d_gene: .; len: 13; j_gene: TRBJ1-5; CDR3nt: TGTGCCAGCCGTAAACGACATGGTCAGCCCCAGCATTTT; CDR3aa: CASRKRHGQPQHF
v_gene: TRBV3-1/TRBV3-2; abundance: .; d_gene: .; len: 13; j_gene: TRBJ1-6; CDR3nt: TGTGCCAGTCAGACCGAATATAATTCACCCCTCCACTTT; CDR3aa: CASQTEYNSPLHF
v_gene: TRBV18; abundance: .; d_gene: .; len: 13; j_gene: TRBJ1-1; CDR3nt: TGTGCCAGCTCACCACAGACGAACACTGAAGCTTTCTTT; CDR3aa: CASSPQTNTEAFF
v_gene: TRBV7-9; abundance: .; d_gene: .; len: 14; j_gene: TRBJ1-1; CDR3nt: TGTGCCAGCAGCTTAGCATACGTGAACACTGAAGCTTTCTTT; CDR3aa: CASSLAYVNTEAFF
v_gene: TRBV9; abundance: .; d_gene: .; len: 15; j_gene: TRBJ2-1; CDR3nt: TGTGCCAGCAGCGTAGAGGGACACACCTACAATGAGCAGTTCTTC; CDR3aa: CASSVEGHTYNEQFF
v_gene: TRBV4-2; abundance: .; d_gene: .; len: 18; j_gene: TRBJ2-6; CDR3nt: TGTGCCAGCAGCCCAGGACACTTACGAAGCTCTGGGGCCAACGTCCTGACTTTC; CDR3aa: CASSPGHLRSSGANVLTF
v_gene: TRBV28; abundance: .; d_gene: .; len: 13; j_gene: TRBJ1-6; CDR3nt: TGTGCCAGCAGGCCTGAATTAAATTCACCCCTCCACTTT; CDR3aa: CASRPELNSPLHF
v_gene: TRBV11-2; abundance: .; d_gene: .; len: 15; j_gene: TRBJ2-2; CDR3nt: TGTGCCAGCAGCCCAAAGGGACGGGGCACCGGGGAGCTGTTTTTT; CDR3aa: CASSPKGRGTGELFF
v_gene: TRBV6-4; abundance: .; d_gene: .; len: 13; j_gene: TRBJ1-1; CDR3nt: TGTGCCAGCAGTGCTACAGAGAACACTGAAGCTTTCTTT; CDR3aa: CASSATENTEAFF
v_gene: TRBV6-6; abundance: .; d_gene: .; len: 15; j_gene: TRBJ2-2; CDR3nt: TGTGCCAGCAGTTACGACGGGGGAGGCACCGGGGAGCTGTTTTTT; CDR3aa: CASSYDGGGTGELFF
v_gene: TRBV5-6; abundance: .; d_gene: .; len: 16; j_gene: TRBJ2-1; CDR3nt: TGTGCCAGCAGAGGTTGGGTGTTAAGCTCCTACAATGAGCAGTTCTTC; CDR3aa: CASRGWVLSSYNEQFF
v_gene: TRBV18; abundance: .; d_gene: .; len: 16; j_gene: TRBJ1-2; CDR3nt: TGTGCCAGCTCACCCACCGGGGGGCCGGAGACCTATGGCTACACCTTC; CDR3aa: CASSPTGGPETYGYTF
v_gene: TRBV27; abundance: .; d_gene: .; len: 14; j_gene: TRBJ1-2; CDR3nt: TGTGCCAGCAGTTTAAATTGGGCAGAGAGGGGCTACACCTTC; CDR3aa: CASSLNWAERGYTF